Listed below are T cell receptor beta chains from one sample, sequenced in a study of blood T cell repertoires in COVID-19. Only in-frame clones appear in the TCRdb table, and some are missing; sequencing was by immunoSEQ multiplex PCR. The sample records 150,000 to 200,000 clones, approximately 88% being singletons. The material sequenced was peripheral blood. These receptors all stem from a man aged 18 to 35 with active or convalescent COVID-19. CDR3s include the opening cysteine and the closing phenylalanine or tryptophan. A D gene is named only where the DNA matches it firmly. Only some rows state a clone size, as once, few, many or a class for expanded clones.

j_call,clone_size,v_call,cdr3_length,d_call,cdr3_nt,cdr3_aa
TRBJ2-2,.,TRBV6-2/TRBV6-3,18,TRBD2,TGTGCCAGCAGTTACCCGGGACTAGCGGGGGGAGGCACCGGGGAGCTGTTTTTT,CASSYPGLAGGGTGELFF
TRBJ2-1,.,TRBV11-2,15,TRBD2,TGTGCCAGCAGCTCCGGAGCGGGGGAGTACAATGAGCAGTTCTTC,CASSSGAGEYNEQFF
TRBJ1-2,.,TRBV6-5,15,.,TGTGCCAGCAGCCAAAACCTACAGGCTTACGGCGGCTACACCTTC,CASSQNLQAYGGYTF
TRBJ1-2,.,TRBV28,15,.,TGTGCCAGCAGTCCTCAGAGGGACTTCTTGGTGGGCTACACCTTC,CASSPQRDFLVGYTF
TRBJ1-5,.,TRBV7-2,15,TRBD1,TGTGCCAGCAGCTTTGCACAGGGGGCATTTCAGCCCCAGCATTTT,CASSFAQGAFQPQHF
TRBJ2-7,once,TRBV7-6,15,TRBD2,TGTGCCAGCAGCCTAGGCGGGGGGGCCTTAGGCGAGCAGTACTTC,CASSLGGGALGEQYF
TRBJ2-1,.,TRBV6-2/TRBV6-3,13,.,TGTGCCAGCAGTCTTAGCGGTTACAATGAGCAGTTCTTC,CASSLSGYNEQFF
TRBJ2-3,.,TRBV27,15,.,TGTGCCAGCAGTTTACAACTTGGGAGTACAGATACGCAGTATTTT,CASSLQLGSTDTQYF
TRBJ2-7,.,TRBV18,15,TRBD2,TGTGCCAGCTCACCTTCCGGGACTAGCGGCTACGAGCAGTACTTC,CASSPSGTSGYEQYF
TRBJ2-1,.,TRBV27,16,TRBD1,TGTGCCAGCAGTTTATTTCACAGGGGCGCGGACAATGAGCAGTTCTTC,CASSLFHRGADNEQFF
TRBJ1-2,.,TRBV19,11,.,TGTGCCAGTAGTATATACGGTGGCTACACCTTC,CASSIYGGYTF
TRBJ2-1,.,TRBV7-2,15,TRBD2,TGTGCCAGCAGCGCTGGGACTAGCGGATACAATGAGCAGTTCTTC,CASSAGTSGYNEQFF
TRBJ1-5,.,TRBV28,15,TRBD1,TGTGCCAGCAGTCAAGGACAGGGGGCATCTCAGCCCCAGCATTTT,CASSQGQGASQPQHF
TRBJ2-2,.,TRBV4-3,16,TRBD1,TGCGCCAGCAGCCAAAGACAGGGGGCCAGCACCGGGGAGCTGTTTTTT,CASSQRQGASTGELFF
TRBJ1-5,.,TRBV3-1/TRBV3-2,13,.,TGTGCCAGCAGCCCCATTGGACAGAAGCCCCAGCATTTT,CASSPIGQKPQHF
TRBJ1-1,once,TRBV29-1,13,TRBD1,TGCAGCGTTAAGACAGGGGGAAACACTGAAGCTTTCTTT,CSVKTGGNTEAFF
TRBJ2-5,.,TRBV6-6,14,.,TGTGCCAGCAGTTATGATGGGCTAAAAGAGACCCAGTACTTC,CASSYDGLKETQYF
TRBJ2-1,.,TRBV5-1,12,.,TGCGCCAGCAGCTATGGGCTCAATGAGCAGTTCTTC,CASSYGLNEQFF
TRBJ1-5,.,TRBV6-5,15,.,TGTGCCAGCAGGACTACGGGGAATAGCAATCAGCCCCAGCATTTT,CASRTTGNSNQPQHF
TRBJ2-5,.,TRBV20-1,14,TRBD1,TGCAGTGCTAGTAGACAGGGAATTGGGGAGACCCAGTACTTC,CSASRQGIGETQYF
TRBJ1-1,once,TRBV29-1,12,.,TGCAGCGTTGAGCGTGGGAGGACTGAAGCTTTCTTT,CSVERGRTEAFF